The 22 T cell receptor beta chains below come from one sample, sequenced in a study of tumor-infiltrating lymphocytes in oesophageal squamous cell carcinoma. MiXCR, applied by TCRdb to the PCR reads, yields one record per CDR3 protein. The table shows approximately 22,000 distinct CDR3 sequences, with approximately 34% occurring only once. The sequencing sample was made of esophageal tumor tissue. All receptors come from a female donor with esophageal squamous cell carcinoma.

J is TRBJ1-4 and V is TRBV27; TRBD1 is a possible D gene (5 bases). This CDR3 spans 15 amino acids. Trimming took 4 bases from V and 3 from J, leaving 12 bases between them. Germline V lookup: CDR1 MNHEY, CDR2 SMNVEV (reference sequence). The CDR3 DNA reads as TGTGCCAGCAGTTCTCAGGGCCGGGCTAATGAAAAACTGTTTTTT. Its translation: CASSSQGRANEKLFF.

There are many counts of this clonotype. This may stem from a read error, because a much larger clone lies one nucleotide away. The CDR3 protein is CASSSSLAGGSGYNEQYF. The CDR3 DNA reads as TGTGCCAGCAGCTCATCGTTAGCGGGAGGGAGTGGCTACAATGAGCAGTACTTC. J is TRBJ2-1 and V is TRBV7-8, with 11 positions matching TRBD2. TRBJ2-7 explains the end of the DNA better; the J call may be wrong. This CDR3 comprises 18 residues. Germline CDR1 and CDR2: SGHVS and FQNEAQ.

The table lists this clonotype with a count of one. The chain employs TRBV27 and TRBJ2-1; 12 positions match TRBD1. The CDR3 has 15 amino acids. V lost 3 bases, J lost 10 bases, and 7 bases stayed unmatched. Germline lookup yields CDR1 MNHEY and CDR2 SMNVEV (reference sequence). The DNA for the CDR3 is TGTGCCAGCAGTTTTAAGGGACAGGGGGCACAGGAGCAGTTCTTC. Translation: CASSFKGQGAQEQFF.

This clonotype was recorded at least ten times. One base away lies a much larger clone, so this may be a sequencing read error. This chain links TRBV7-9 with TRBJ2-7; 9 bases match TRBD2. The length of the CDR3 is 15 residues. Germline V lookup: CDR1 SEHNR, CDR2 FQNEAQ (reference sequence). V shed 1 base and J 7 bases; nucleotides not matched to a gene: 8. The CDR3 coding sequence is TGTGCCAGCAGCTTAGGGACTAGCGATTACAATGAGCAGTACTTC. Protein: CASSLGTSDYNEQYF. Variable domain in full (rest from reference TRBV7-9 and TRBJ2-7): DTGVSQNPRHKITKRGQNVTFRCDPISEHNRLYWYRQTLGQGPEFLTYFQNEAQLEKSRLLSDRFSAERPKGSFSTLEIQRTEQGDSAMYLCASSLGTSDYNEQYFGPGTRLTVT.

The V gene is TRBV30, the J gene TRBJ2-3; 8 bases match TRBD1. CDR1 is GTSNPN and CDR2 is SVGIG in the germline V gene (reference sequence). The CDR3 totals 17 residues. V was pared by 0 bases and J by 5 bases, with 13 bases of the junction left unmatched. CDR3 region: CAWSVQGEHQVEDTQYF. CDR3 in DNA: TGTGCCTGGAGTGTACAGGGGGAGCACCAGGTGGAAGATACGCAGTATTTT. Using reference TRBV30 and TRBJ2-3 for the parts outside the CDR3, the full variable domain is SQTIHQWPATLVQPVGSPLSLECTVEGTSNPNLYWYRQAAGRGLQLLFYSVGIGQISSEVPQNLSASRPQDRQFILSSKKLLLSDSGFYLCAWSVQGEHQVEDTQYFGPGTRLTVL.

Relative to its sample, this clonotype is medium-sized. The rearrangement links TRBV7-8 to TRBJ2-3; 9 bases line up with TRBD2. The CDR3 loop spans 16 amino acids. From germline, CDR1 is SGHVS and CDR2 FQNEAQ. V lost 6 bases, J lost 2 bases, and 9 bases stayed unmatched. The CDR3 nucleotides are TGTGCCAGCAGGCCACAGACTAGCGGATACACAGATACGCAGTATTTT. Translating gives CASRPQTSGYTDTQYF.

The sample holds many counts of this clonotype. This chain joins TRBV6-2 or TRBV6-3 and TRBJ2-5, with no clear D. Germline V CDR1 and CDR2: MNHEY, SVGEGT. This CDR3 is 13 amino acids long. V lost 1 base and J 1 base, leaving 4 bases between the germline ends. As DNA, the CDR3 is TGTGCCAGCAGTTACTTCCGCCAAGAGACCCAGTACTTC. As protein: CASSYFRQETQYF.

This clonotype was picked up a small number of times. The chain is built from TRBV6-1 and TRBJ2-1; 12 bases line up with TRBD1. Trimming cost V 5 bases and J 7 bases; bases outside gene matches: 6. The CDR3 is made up of 15 amino acids. The germline V gene encodes CDR1 MNHNS and CDR2 SASEGT. CDR3 amino acids: CASSPGTGGTNEQFF. CDR3 in DNA: TGTGCCAGCAGTCCCGGGACAGGGGGCACGAATGAGCAGTTCTTC.

This clonotype was picked up a small number of times. At one boundary the junction diverges from the germline segment, which might be a read error. The rearrangement links TRBV28 to TRBJ2-4, with a possible D match to TRBD1 (6 bases). Germline values: CDR1 MDHEN, CDR2 SYDVKM. There are 12 residues in the CDR3. The CDR3 bases are TGTGCCAGCAAGGCAGGGGTTTCACCCCTCCACTTC. The encoded protein is CASKAGVSPLHF.

By share, this clonotype counts as medium-sized (0.01 to 0.1%). This chain uses TRBV7-2 with TRBJ2-5; 10 bases fit TRBD2. V was clipped by 5 bases and J by 5 bases; unmatched bases: 8. The CDR3 extends over 15 amino acids. Germline assignment: CDR1 SGHTA and CDR2 FQGNSA. CDR3 nucleotides: TGTGCCAGCAGCACTACTAGCGGGGCGCTTGAGACCCAGTACTTC. The encoded protein is CASSTTSGALETQYF.

The chain's CDR3 is CASSPDVLETQYF. DNA of the CDR3: TGTGCCAGCAGCCCCGACGTGTTAGAGACCCAGTACTTC. J is TRBJ2-5 and V is TRBV7-9; D remains unclear. CDR3 length: 13 residues. Germline V CDR1 and CDR2: SEHNR, FQNEAQ (reference sequence). Trimming cost V 5 bases and J 4 bases, with 11 bases left between them.

The rearrangement links TRBV7-2 to TRBJ2-7, with TRBD1 identical over 8 bases. This CDR3 region has 14 residues. The V gene end was trimmed by 7 bases and the J gene end by 3 bases; junction bases not matched to a gene: 8. Germline V CDR1 and CDR2: SGHTA, FQGNSA. CDR3 DNA sequence: TGTGCCAGCAAGAACAGGGGGGATTTCTACGAGCAGTACTTC. Translated, it gives CASKNRGDFYEQYF.

This clonotype was observed a single time. This sequence joins TRBV6-1 and TRBJ2-3, with no clear D. Looked up from germline, CDR1 is MNHNS and CDR2 is SASEGT. Trimming removed 3 bases at V and 0 bases at J, with 13 bases between. The CDR3 loop spans 16 amino acids. The CDR3 coding sequence is TGTGCCAGCAGTGATAGGAGCCACCAAAGCACAGATACGCAGTATTTT. Translation gives CASSDRSHQSTDTQYF.

This rearrangement joins TRBV19 to TRBJ2-3; tentative D call: TRBD2 (5 bases). With the DNA end fitting TRBJ2-7 better, the J assignment may be wrong. This CDR3 has 15 residues. Germline CDR1 LNHDA, CDR2 SQIVND (reference sequence). The CDR3 coding sequence is TGTGCCAGTAGTACGAGGGCGGGCTCCTACAATGAGCAGTACTTC. This codes for CASSTRAGSYNEQYF.

This clonotype was observed many times. The CDR3 protein is CASRTGANSPLHF. CDR3 sequence (DNA): TGTGCCAGTCGGACAGGGGCTAATTCACCCCTCCACTTT. The rearrangement joins TRBV19 to TRBJ1-6; 9 bases are a match to TRBD1. Trimming removed 8 bases from V and 6 bases from J; junction bases left unmatched: 2. In germline, CDR1 is LNHDA, CDR2 SQIVND (reference sequence). This CDR3 is built from 13 residues.

The V gene is TRBV18, the J gene TRBJ2-1; D uncertain. Germline CDR1 KGHSH, CDR2 LQKENI. This CDR3 comprises 16 residues. V was clipped by 2 bases and J by 0 bases, with 11 bases between them. The CDR3: CASSPFKAGSYNEQFF. The CDR3 DNA sequence: TGTGCCAGCTCACCATTTAAAGCCGGCTCCTACAATGAGCAGTTCTTC.

This clonotype was seen only once. This chain joins TRBV7-4 and TRBJ2-5; 8 bases fit TRBD1. The DNA end favors TRBJ2-7, so the J call may be wrong. CDR1 and CDR2 (germline): SGHVT, SQSDAQ. The CDR3 runs to 14 residues. The CDR3 DNA is TGTGCCAGCAGCTTAGGGACAGGGTACGACGAGCAGTACTTC. Translation gives CASSLGTGYDEQYF.

This clonotype was counted ten times or more. The chain employs TRBV27 and TRBJ2-7; 12 nucleotides match TRBD2. Germline lookup yields CDR1 MNHEY and CDR2 SMNVEV (reference sequence). V shed 2 bases and J 3 bases; nucleotides not matched to a gene: 2. This CDR3 is 15 amino acids long. CDR3 residues: CASSLGTSGFYEQYF. DNA of the CDR3: TGTGCCAGCAGTTTAGGGACTAGCGGGTTCTACGAGCAGTACTTC.

The V and J genes are TRBV5-5 and TRBJ2-1, with TRBD2 matching 14 bases. Gene TRBJ2-5 matches the end of the DNA better, so the J call may be wrong. The CDR3 is made up of 17 amino acids. Germline V lookup: CDR1 SGHKS, CDR2 YYEKEE (reference sequence). The CDR3 is CASSHGLAGGRKETQYF. The CDR3 DNA sequence: TGTGCCAGCAGCCATGGACTAGCGGGAGGTCGGAAAGAGACCCAGTACTTC.

In regard to this clonotype: Because it lacks the conserved phenylalanine or tryptophan at the end, this CDR3 is likely a read error. The DNA is left out, because the CDR3 cannot be placed on it with certainty; the CDR3 is given as TCRdb lists it. The rearrangement joins TRBV6-6 to TRBJ2-7; TRBD1, the table's D call, was not compared with the DNA. Germline CDR1 is MNHNY and CDR2 is SVGAGI (reference sequence). Both ends counted, the CDR3 spans 15 residues. This CDR3 reads CASSGQGRYGYTFGS.

This clonotype was observed at least ten times. The DNA is omitted, as the CDR3 cannot be located on it reliably, and the CDR3 follows TCRdb's listing. The chain combines TRBV7-5 with TRBJ1-3. TRBV7-5 is classified as a pseudogene. The CDR3 is made up of 13 amino acids, end residues included. The CDR3 spells CISVPELGNTIYF.

This clonotype was found a few times. The CDR3 DNA reads as TGTGCCAGCAGTCCCTTAGCGGGCGGCTCCTACAATGAGCAGTACTTC. Amino acid sequence: CASSPLAGGSYNEQYF. The chain employs TRBV27 and TRBJ2-5; 7 bases agree with TRBD2. The V gene end was trimmed by 5 bases and the J gene end by 11 bases; junction bases not matched to a gene: 20. The CDR3 has 16 amino acids. CDR1 is MNHEY and CDR2 is SMNVEV in the germline V gene (reference sequence).